This T cell receptor (beta chain) emerged from a study of PD-1 blockade in classical Hodgkin lymphoma. Trimming stripped 0 bases from V and 3 bases from J, with 4 bases between. The CDR3 runs to 13 residues. Germline CDR1 SGHRS, CDR2 YFSETQ. Produced via immunoSEQ multiplex PCR; TCRdb's table is partial and in-frame only. The top ten hold roughly 35% of the sample, which has 25,000 to 30,000 clones, around 73% seen once. Relapse was seen in all patients after autologous stem cell transplantation, and brentuximab vedotin exposure was variable. The chain employs TRBV5-1 and TRBJ1-3; D uncertain. This sequence originates from a human donor with classical Hodgkin lymphoma. Sequencing was performed on peripheral blood mononuclear cells (PBMCs), taken before the second cycle of nivolumab. For the CDR3, the DNA is TGCGCCAGCAGCTTGGACAGTGGAAACACCATATATTTT. As protein: CASSLDSGNTIYF.